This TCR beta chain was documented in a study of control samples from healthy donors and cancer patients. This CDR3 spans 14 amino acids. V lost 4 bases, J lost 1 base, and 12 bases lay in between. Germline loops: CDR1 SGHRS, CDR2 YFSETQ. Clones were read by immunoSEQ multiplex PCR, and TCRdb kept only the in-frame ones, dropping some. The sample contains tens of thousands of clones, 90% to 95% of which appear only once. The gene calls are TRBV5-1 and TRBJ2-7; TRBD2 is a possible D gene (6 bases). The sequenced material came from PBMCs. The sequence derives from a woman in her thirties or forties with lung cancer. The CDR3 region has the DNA TGCGCCAGCAGCGGGGGGAGGAGTTCCTACGAGCAGTACTTC. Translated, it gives CASSGGRSSYEQYF.